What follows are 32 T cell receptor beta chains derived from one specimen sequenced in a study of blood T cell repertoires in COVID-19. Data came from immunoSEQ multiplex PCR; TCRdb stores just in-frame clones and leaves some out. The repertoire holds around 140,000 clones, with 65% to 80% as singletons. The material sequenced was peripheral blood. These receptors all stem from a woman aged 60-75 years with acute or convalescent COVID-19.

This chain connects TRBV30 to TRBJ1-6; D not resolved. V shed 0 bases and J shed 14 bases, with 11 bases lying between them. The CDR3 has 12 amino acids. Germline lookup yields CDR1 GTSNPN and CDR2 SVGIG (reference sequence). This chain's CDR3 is CAWSVQVITLHF. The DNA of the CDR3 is TGTGCCTGGAGTGTACAAGTTATCACCCTCCACTTT.

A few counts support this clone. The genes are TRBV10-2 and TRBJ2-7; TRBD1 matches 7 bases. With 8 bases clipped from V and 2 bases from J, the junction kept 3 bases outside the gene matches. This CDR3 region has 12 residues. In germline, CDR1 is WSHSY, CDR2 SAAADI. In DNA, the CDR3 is TGCGCCAGCGTCGACAGGGCCTACGAGCAGTACTTC. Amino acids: CASVDRAYEQYF.

CDR3: CASSSNLKAGGYYNEQFF. The CDR3 DNA sequence: TGTGCCAGTAGTTCAAACCTAAAAGCGGGGGGATATTACAATGAGCAGTTCTTC. J is TRBJ2-1 and V is TRBV19; TRBD2 matches 9 bases. V lost 5 bases to trimming and J lost 4 bases; unmatched junction nucleotides: 15. The V gene's germline CDR1 is LNHDA and CDR2 SQIVND (reference sequence). The CDR3 is 18 residues long.

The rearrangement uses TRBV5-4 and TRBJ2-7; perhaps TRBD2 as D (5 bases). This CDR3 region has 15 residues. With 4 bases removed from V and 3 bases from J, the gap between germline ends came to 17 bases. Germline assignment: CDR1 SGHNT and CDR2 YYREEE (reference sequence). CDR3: CASSPGGLGYYEQYF. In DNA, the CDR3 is TGTGCCAGCAGCCCCGGAGGACTGGGGTACTACGAGCAGTACTTC. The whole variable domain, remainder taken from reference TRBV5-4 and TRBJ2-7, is ETGVTQSPTHLIKTRGQQVTLRCSSQSGHNTVSWYQQALGQGPQFIFQYYREEENGRGNFPPRFSGLQFPNYSSELNVNALELDDSALYLCASSPGGLGYYEQYFGPGTRLTVT.

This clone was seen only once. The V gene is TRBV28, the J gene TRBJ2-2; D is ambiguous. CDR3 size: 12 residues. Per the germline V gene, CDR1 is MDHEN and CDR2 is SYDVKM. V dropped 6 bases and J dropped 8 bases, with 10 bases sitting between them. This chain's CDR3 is CASSPGAGELFF. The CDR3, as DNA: TGTGCCAGCAGCCCTGGTGCGGGGGAGCTGTTTTTT.

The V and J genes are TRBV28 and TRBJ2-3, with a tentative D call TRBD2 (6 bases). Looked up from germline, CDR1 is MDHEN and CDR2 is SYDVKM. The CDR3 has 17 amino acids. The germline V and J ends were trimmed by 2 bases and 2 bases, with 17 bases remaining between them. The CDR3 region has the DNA TGTGCCAGCAGTTTACAGGGTGGGCGGGGACTCACAGATACGCAGTATTTT. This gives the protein CASSLQGGRGLTDTQYF.

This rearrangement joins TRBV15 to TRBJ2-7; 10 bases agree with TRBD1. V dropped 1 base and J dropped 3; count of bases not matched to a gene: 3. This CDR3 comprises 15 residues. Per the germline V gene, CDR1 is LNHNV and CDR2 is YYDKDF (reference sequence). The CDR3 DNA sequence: TGTGCCACCAGCAGAGCGGGACAGGGGATCTACGAGCAGTACTTC. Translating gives CATSRAGQGIYEQYF.

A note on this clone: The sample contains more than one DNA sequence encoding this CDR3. The CDR3 loop reads CASSLGQGAYEQYF. The CDR3, as DNA: TGCGCCAGCAGCTTGGGACAGGGAGCCTACGAGCAGTACTTC. The chain combines TRBV5-1 with TRBJ2-7, with TRBD1 identical over 7 bases. This CDR3 spans 14 amino acids. CDR1 SGHRS and CDR2 YFSETQ come from the germline V gene. Losses at the gene ends were 0 bases for V and 2 bases for J; bases not matched to a gene: 2.

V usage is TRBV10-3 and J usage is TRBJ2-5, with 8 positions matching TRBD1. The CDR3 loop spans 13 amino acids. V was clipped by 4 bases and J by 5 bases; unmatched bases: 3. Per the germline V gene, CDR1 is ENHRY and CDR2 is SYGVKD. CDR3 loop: CAISGDRSETQYF. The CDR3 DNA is TGTGCCATCAGTGGGGACAGGAGCGAGACCCAGTACTTC.

CDR3 nucleotides: TGCAGTGCTAATCGGGAGACCCAGTACTTC. It is translated as CSANRETQYF. This chain links TRBV20-1 with TRBJ2-5; no clear D gene. Trimming removed 4 bases at V and 5 bases at J, with 5 bases between. Germline V gene sequence: CDR1 DFQATT, CDR2 SNEGSKA (reference sequence). This CDR3 contains 10 residues.

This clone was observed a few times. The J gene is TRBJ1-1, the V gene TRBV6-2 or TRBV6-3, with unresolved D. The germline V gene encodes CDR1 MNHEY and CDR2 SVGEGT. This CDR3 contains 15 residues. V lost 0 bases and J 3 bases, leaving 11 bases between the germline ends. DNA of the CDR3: TGTGCCAGCAGTTACTCGGTCATAAGAGACACTGAAGCTTTCTTT. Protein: CASSYSVIRDTEAFF.

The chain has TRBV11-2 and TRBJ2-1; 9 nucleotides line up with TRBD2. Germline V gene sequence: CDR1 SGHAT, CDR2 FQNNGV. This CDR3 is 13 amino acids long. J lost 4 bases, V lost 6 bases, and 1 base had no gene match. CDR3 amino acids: CASRTSGYNEQFF. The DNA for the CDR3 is TGTGCCAGCAGGACTAGCGGTTACAATGAGCAGTTCTTC.

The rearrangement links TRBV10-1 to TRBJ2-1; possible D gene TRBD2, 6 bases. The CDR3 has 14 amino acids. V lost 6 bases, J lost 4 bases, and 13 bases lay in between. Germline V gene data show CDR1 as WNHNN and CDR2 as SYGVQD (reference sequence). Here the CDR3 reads CASSRGTGYNEQFF. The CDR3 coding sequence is TGCGCCAGCAGCCGCGGGACGGGATACAATGAGCAGTTCTTC.

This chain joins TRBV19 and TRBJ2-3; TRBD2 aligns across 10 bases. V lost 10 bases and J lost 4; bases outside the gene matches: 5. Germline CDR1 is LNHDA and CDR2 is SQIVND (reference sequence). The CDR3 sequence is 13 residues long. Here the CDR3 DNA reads TGTGCCACCTCCCTAGCGGGGGCAGATACGCAGTATTTT. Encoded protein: CATSLAGADTQYF.

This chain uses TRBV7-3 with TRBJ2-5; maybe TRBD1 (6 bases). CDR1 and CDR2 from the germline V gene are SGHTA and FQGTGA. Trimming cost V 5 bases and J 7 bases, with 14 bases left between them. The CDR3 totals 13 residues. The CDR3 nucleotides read TGTGCCAGCAGCCCCCCGGACAGCTGGACCCAGTACTTC. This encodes CASSPPDSWTQYF.

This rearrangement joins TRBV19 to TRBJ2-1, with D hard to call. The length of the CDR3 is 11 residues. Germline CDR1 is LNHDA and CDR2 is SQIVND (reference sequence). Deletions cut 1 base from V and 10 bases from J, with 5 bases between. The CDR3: CASSIAGEQFF. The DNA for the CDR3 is TGTGCCAGTAGTATAGCAGGCGAGCAGTTCTTC.

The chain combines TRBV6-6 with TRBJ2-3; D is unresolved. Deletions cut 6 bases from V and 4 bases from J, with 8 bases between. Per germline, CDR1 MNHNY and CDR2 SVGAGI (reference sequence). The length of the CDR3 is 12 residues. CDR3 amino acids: CASSPPADTQYF. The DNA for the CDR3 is TGTGCCAGCAGCCCCCCGGCAGATACGCAGTATTTT.

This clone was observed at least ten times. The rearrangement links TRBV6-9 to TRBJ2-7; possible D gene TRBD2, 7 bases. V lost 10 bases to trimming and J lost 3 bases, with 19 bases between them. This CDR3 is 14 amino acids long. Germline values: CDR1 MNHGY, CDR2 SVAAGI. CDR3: CATLGEGGDYEQYF. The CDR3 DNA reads TGTGCCACCCTGGGGGAGGGGGGTGACTACGAGCAGTACTTC.

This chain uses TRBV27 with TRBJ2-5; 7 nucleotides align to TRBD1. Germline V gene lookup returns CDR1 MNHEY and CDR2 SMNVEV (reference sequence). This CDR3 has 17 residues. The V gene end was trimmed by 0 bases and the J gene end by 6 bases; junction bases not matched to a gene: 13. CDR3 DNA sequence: TGTGCCAGCAGTTTATCGAGTTTTGACAGGGCGTTGAAGACCCAGTACTTC. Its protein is CASSLSSFDRALKTQYF.

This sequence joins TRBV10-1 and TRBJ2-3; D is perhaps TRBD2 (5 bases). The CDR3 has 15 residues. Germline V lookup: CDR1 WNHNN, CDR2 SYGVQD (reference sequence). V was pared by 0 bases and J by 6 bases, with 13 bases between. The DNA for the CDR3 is TGCGCCAGCAGTGAGTCTGATGCTAGCTATGATACGCAGTATTTT. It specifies CASSESDASYDTQYF.

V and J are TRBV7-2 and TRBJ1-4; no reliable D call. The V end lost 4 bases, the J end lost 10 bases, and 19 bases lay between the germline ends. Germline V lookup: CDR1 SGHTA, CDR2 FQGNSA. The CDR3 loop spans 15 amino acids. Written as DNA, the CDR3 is TGTGCCAGCAGCTCAGTCGAAAAGAGACGCGGAAAACTGTTTTTT. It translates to CASSSVEKRRGKLFF.

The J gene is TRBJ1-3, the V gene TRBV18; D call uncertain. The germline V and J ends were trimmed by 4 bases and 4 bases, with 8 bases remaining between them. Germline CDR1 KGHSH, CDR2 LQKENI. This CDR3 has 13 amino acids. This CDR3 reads CASSRGPGNTIYF. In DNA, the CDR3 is TGTGCCAGCTCACGCGGGCCAGGAAACACCATATATTTT.

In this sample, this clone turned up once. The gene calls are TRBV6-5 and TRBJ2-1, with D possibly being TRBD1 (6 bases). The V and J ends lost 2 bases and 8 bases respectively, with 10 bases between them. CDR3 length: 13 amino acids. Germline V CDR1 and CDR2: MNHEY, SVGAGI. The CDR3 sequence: CASSYGGRDEQFF. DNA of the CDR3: TGTGCCAGCAGTTACGGGGGCAGGGATGAGCAGTTCTTC.

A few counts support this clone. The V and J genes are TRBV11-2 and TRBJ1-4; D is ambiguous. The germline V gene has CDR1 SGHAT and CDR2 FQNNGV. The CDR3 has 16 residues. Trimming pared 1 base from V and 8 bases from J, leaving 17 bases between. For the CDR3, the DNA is TGTGCCAGCAGCTTAGGGCAGTCTGGCGTGAGGGAAAAACTGTTTTTT. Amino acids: CASSLGQSGVREKLFF.

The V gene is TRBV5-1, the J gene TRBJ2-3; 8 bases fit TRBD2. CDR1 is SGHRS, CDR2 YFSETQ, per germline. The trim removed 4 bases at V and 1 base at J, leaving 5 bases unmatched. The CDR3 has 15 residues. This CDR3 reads CASSAGLGGTDTQYF. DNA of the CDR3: TGCGCCAGCAGCGCGGGACTAGGTGGCACAGATACGCAGTATTTT.

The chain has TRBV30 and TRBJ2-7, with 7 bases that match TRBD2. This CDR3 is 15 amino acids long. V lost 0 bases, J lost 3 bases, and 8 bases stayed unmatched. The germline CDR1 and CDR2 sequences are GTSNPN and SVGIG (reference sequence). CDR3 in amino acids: CAWSVGRGGDYEQYF. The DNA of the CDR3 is TGTGCCTGGAGTGTAGGCCGGGGAGGGGACTACGAGCAGTACTTC.

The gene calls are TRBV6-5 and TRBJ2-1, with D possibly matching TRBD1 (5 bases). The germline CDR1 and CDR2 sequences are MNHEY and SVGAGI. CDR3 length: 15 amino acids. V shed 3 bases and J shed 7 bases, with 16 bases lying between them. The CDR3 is CASSYLAGFGNEQFF. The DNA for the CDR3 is TGTGCCAGCAGTTATTTAGCAGGGTTTGGGAATGAGCAGTTCTTC.

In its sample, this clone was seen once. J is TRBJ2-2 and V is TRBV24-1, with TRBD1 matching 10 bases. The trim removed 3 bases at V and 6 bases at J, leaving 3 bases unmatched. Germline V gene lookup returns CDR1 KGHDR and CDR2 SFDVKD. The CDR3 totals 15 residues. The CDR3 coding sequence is TGTGCCACCAGTGATCCCGGACAGGGGGCCGGGGAGCTGTTTTTT. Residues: CATSDPGQGAGELFF.

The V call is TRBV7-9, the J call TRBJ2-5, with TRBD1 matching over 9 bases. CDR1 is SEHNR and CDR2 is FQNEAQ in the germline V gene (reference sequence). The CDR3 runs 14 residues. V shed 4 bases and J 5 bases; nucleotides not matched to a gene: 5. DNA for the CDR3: TGTGCCAGCAGCTCTACAGGGGGCTGGGAGACCCAGTACTTC. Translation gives CASSSTGGWETQYF.

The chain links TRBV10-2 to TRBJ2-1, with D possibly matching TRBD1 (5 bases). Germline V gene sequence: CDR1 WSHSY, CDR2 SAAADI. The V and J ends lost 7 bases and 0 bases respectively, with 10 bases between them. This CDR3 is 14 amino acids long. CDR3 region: CASIRQSSYNEQFF. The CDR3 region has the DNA TGCGCCAGCATTAGACAGAGCTCCTACAATGAGCAGTTCTTC.

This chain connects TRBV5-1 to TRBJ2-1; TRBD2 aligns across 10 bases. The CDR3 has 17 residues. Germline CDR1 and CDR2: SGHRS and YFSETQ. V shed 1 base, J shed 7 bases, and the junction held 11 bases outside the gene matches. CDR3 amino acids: CASSLMGTSERGNEQFF. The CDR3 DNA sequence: TGCGCCAGCAGCTTGATGGGGACTAGCGAACGGGGAAATGAGCAGTTCTTC. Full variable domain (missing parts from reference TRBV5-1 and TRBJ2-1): KAGVTQTPRYLIKTRGQQVTLSCSPISGHRSVSWYQQTPGQGLQFLFEYFSETQRNKGNFPGRFSGRQFSNSRSEMNVSTLELGDSALYLCASSLMGTSERGNEQFFGPGTRLTVL.

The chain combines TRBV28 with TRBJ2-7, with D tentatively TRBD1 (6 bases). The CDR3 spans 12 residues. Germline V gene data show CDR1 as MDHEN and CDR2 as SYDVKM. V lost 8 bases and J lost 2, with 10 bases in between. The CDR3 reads CASRGGPYEQYF. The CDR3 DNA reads TGTGCCAGCCGAGGGGGACCCTACGAGCAGTACTTC.